These 24 T cell receptor beta chains were all obtained from the same sample, sequenced in a study of T cells in Graves' hyperthyroidism and ophthalmopathy. Using RNA transcripts as the source, TCR beta CDR3 regions were amplified. HTBI primers were used for first-round RT-PCR of the TCR CDR3. TCRdb passed the multiplex PCR reads through MiXCR, listing each CDR3 protein once. In the table there are hundreds of thousands of distinct CDR3 sequences, approximately 20% of which are singletons. Sequencing input: blood. The receptor set was obtained from a woman aged 18-35 years with Graves' hyperthyroidism.

This clonotype was seen repeatedly, ten times or more. The chain combines TRBV11-1 with TRBJ2-7; TRBD2 agrees at 8 bases. This CDR3 has 16 amino acids. J lost 0 bases, V lost 2 bases, and 6 bases had no gene match. Germline CDR1 SGHAT, CDR2 FQDESV (reference sequence). The CDR3 region is CASSLRAGASSYEQYF. Here the CDR3 DNA reads TGTGCCAGCAGCTTACGAGCGGGGGCGAGCTCCTACGAGCAGTACTTC. The whole variable domain, filled in from reference TRBV11-1 and TRBJ2-7, reads EAEVAQSPRYKITEKSQAVAFWCDPISGHATLYWYRQILGQGPELLVQFQDESVVDDSQLPKDRFSAERLKGVDSTLKIQPAELGDSAMYLCASSLRAGASSYEQYFGPGTRLTVT.

There are many counts of this clonotype. This rearrangement joins TRBV7-8 to TRBJ1-2; D is uncertain. This CDR3 is built from 16 residues. Trimming cost V 1 base and J 1 base, with 13 bases left between them. Germline loops: CDR1 SGHVS, CDR2 FQNEAQ. In DNA, the CDR3 is TGTGCCAGCAGCTTAGGCAGGCTGATGCGTAACTATGGCTACACCTTC. It specifies CASSLGRLMRNYGYTF.

The chain joins TRBV18 to TRBJ2-7, with D tentatively TRBD1 (6 bases). V was clipped by 0 bases and J by 3 bases, with 9 bases between them. This CDR3 comprises 14 residues. The germline V gene encodes CDR1 KGHSH and CDR2 LQKENI. The CDR3 sequence is CASSPPTGHYEQYF. The DNA of the CDR3 is TGTGCCAGCTCACCACCGACAGGACACTACGAGCAGTACTTC.

This clonotype was seen ten or more times. This rearrangement joins TRBV28 to TRBJ2-7, with 7 bases matching TRBD1. Germline lookup yields CDR1 MDHEN and CDR2 SYDVKM. The CDR3 contains 14 residues. Losses at the gene ends were 2 bases for V and 7 bases for J; bases not matched to a gene: 8. This CDR3 is CASSLNLLRGEQYF. The CDR3 nucleotides read TGTGCCAGCAGTTTAAACCTGCTCAGGGGGGAGCAGTACTTC.

This clonotype has ten or more counts. The chain has TRBV6-1 and TRBJ1-3; D unclear. Germline CDR1 reads MNHNS; CDR2 reads SASEGT. This CDR3 region has 14 residues. V was cut by 5 bases and J by 0 bases, with 8 bases left in between. CDR3 loop: CASSTPSSGNTIYF. The CDR3 DNA reads TGTGCCAGCAGTACACCCTCCTCTGGAAACACCATATATTTT.

Many counts were recorded for this clonotype. This chain links TRBV20-1 with TRBJ2-7; perhaps D is TRBD1 or TRBD2 (6 bases each). Germline V gene data show CDR1 as DFQATT and CDR2 as SNEGSKA (reference sequence). The V and J ends lost 0 bases and 2 bases respectively, with 11 bases between them. The length of the CDR3 is 14 residues. In DNA, the CDR3 is TGCAGTGCTAGAGAGGGGGGCCTTCCCTACGAGCAGTACTTC. Residues: CSAREGGLPYEQYF.

V and J are TRBV20-1 and TRBJ2-7; possibly TRBD1 for D (6 bases). Germline V lookup: CDR1 DFQATT, CDR2 SNEGSKA (reference sequence). The V end was cut by 4 bases, the J end by 0 bases, with 13 bases between. The CDR3 runs 14 residues. The CDR3 sequence: CSATDRTPSYEQYF. CDR3 DNA sequence: TGCAGTGCTACAGACAGGACTCCCTCCTACGAGCAGTACTTC.

This clonotype was counted between two and nine times. V is TRBV3-1 and J is TRBJ2-7, with a possible D match to TRBD2 (5 bases). Per the germline V gene, CDR1 is LGHDT and CDR2 is YNNKEL (reference sequence). The CDR3 totals 14 residues. V was clipped by 3 bases and J by 1 base, with 10 bases between them. The CDR3 protein is CASSQLWTSYEQYF. The CDR3 bases are TGTGCCAGCAGCCAGCTTTGGACTTCCTACGAGCAGTACTTC.

Many counts were recorded for this clonotype. This chain uses TRBV27 with TRBJ2-7; 9 bases map to TRBD1. The CDR3 has 19 residues. The trim removed 5 bases at V and 3 bases at J, leaving 20 bases unmatched. Germline V gene sequence: CDR1 MNHEY, CDR2 SMNVEV (reference sequence). CDR3 nucleotide sequence: TGTGCCAGCAGTAAGCATCGGGACAGGGAGCCTCCTACTCACTACGAGCAGTACTTC. The encoded protein is CASSKHRDREPPTHYEQYF.

This clonotype appeared a few times. V and J are TRBV19 and TRBJ1-1, with TRBD1 matching over 7 bases. Germline-derived CDR1 and CDR2 are LNHDA and SQIVND (reference sequence). This CDR3 contains 11 residues. The trim removed 10 bases at V and 9 bases at J, leaving 8 bases unmatched. CDR3 region: CATTTGQKAFF. Here the CDR3 DNA reads TGTGCCACCACGACAGGGCAGAAAGCTTTCTTT.

This clonotype was seen at least ten times. The V and J genes are TRBV27 and TRBJ1-1; D is undetermined. Germline loops: CDR1 MNHEY, CDR2 SMNVEV (reference sequence). V was pared by 6 bases and J by 5 bases, with 16 bases between. CDR3 length equals 14 residues. CDR3 amino acids: CASRSRKWRTEAFF. DNA of the CDR3: TGTGCCAGCAGGTCCCGCAAATGGAGGACTGAAGCTTTCTTT.

As to this clonotype: A much larger clone differs from this one at a single base, so this may be a read error. The rearrangement joins TRBV6-5 to TRBJ2-2, with D perhaps being TRBD1 or TRBD2 (5 bases each). This CDR3 is 13 amino acids long. CDR1 and CDR2 (germline): MNHEY, SVGAGI. CDR3: CASSYGGTGEQFF. The CDR3 bases are TGTGCCAGCAGTTACGGGGGAACCGGGGAGCAGTTTTTT.

This clonotype came up many times. The CDR3 sequence is CASSLGRSGANVLTF. CDR3 bases: TGCGCCAGCAGCTTGGGGAGGTCTGGGGCCAACGTCCTGACTTTC. V gene TRBV5-1 combines with J gene TRBJ2-6; weak D call: TRBD2 (5 bases). The CDR3 runs to 15 residues. V was pared by 0 bases and J by 1 base, with 5 bases between. Per the germline V gene, CDR1 is SGHRS and CDR2 is YFSETQ. The variable domain in full, completed from reference TRBV5-1 and TRBJ2-6, reads KAGVTQTPRYLIKTRGQQVTLSCSPISGHRSVSWYQQTPGQGLQFLFEYFSETQRNKGNFPGRFSGRQFSNSRSEMNVSTLELGDSALYLCASSLGRSGANVLTFGAGSRLTVL.

This clonotype has ten or more counts. The rearrangement joins TRBV15 to TRBJ1-5; perhaps TRBD1 as D (6 bases). Germline-derived CDR1 and CDR2 are LNHNV and YYDKDF (reference sequence). V lost 6 bases and J lost 0, with 6 bases in between. CDR3 size: 13 residues. The CDR3 sequence: CATRDSSNQPQHF. For the CDR3, the DNA is TGTGCCACCAGGGACAGTAGCAATCAGCCCCAGCATTTT.

Many counts were recorded for this clonotype. The CDR3 loop reads CASSLHRQETQYF. In nucleotides, the CDR3 is TGTGCCAGCAGTTTACACAGACAAGAGACCCAGTACTTC. The chain links TRBV12-3 or TRBV12-4 to TRBJ2-5; D is unresolved. The V end lost 2 bases, the J end lost 2 bases, and 6 bases lay between the germline ends. The CDR3 extends over 13 amino acids.

This clonotype was counted ten times or more. The J gene is TRBJ1-1, the V gene TRBV10-3; 7 bases map to TRBD1. The CDR3 has 12 residues. With 2 bases clipped from V and 9 bases from J, the junction kept 3 bases outside the gene matches. Per germline, CDR1 ENHRY and CDR2 SYGVKD. CDR3 bases: TGTGCCATCAGTGAGCGACAGGGACAAGCTTTCTTT. Protein sequence: CAISERQGQAFF.

This clonotype was seen many times. The chain is built from TRBV7-9 and TRBJ1-1, with unresolved D. CDR3 length equals 12 residues. Trimming cost V 4 bases and J 6 bases, with 9 bases left between them. CDR1 SEHNR and CDR2 FQNEAQ come from the germline V gene (reference sequence). The CDR3 bases are TGTGCCAGCAGCTATACACCCCCTGAAGCTTTCTTT. It yields the protein CASSYTPPEAFF.

This clonotype was picked up many times. The rearrangement links TRBV6-1 to TRBJ1-1; 8 positions match TRBD1. CDR3 length equals 13 residues. The junction had 8 bases not matched to a gene; V was cut back by 10 bases and J by 4 bases. Germline loops: CDR1 MNHNS, CDR2 SASEGT. The CDR3: CATETGAATEAFF. For the CDR3, the DNA is TGTGCCACCGAGACAGGGGCCGCCACTGAAGCTTTCTTT.

There are many counts of this clonotype. The chain uses TRBV12-3 or TRBV12-4 and TRBJ1-1; 7 bases line up with TRBD1. After removal of 6 bases from V and 1 base from J, the junction contained 5 bases not matched to a gene. This CDR3 contains 14 residues. CDR3 nucleotide sequence: TGTGCCAGCAGCCCAGGACAGGCGAACACTGAAGCTTTCTTT. Its translation is CASSPGQANTEAFF.

This clonotype was picked up many times. The chain is built from TRBV4-2 and TRBJ1-1; tentative D call: TRBD1 (5 bases). Trimming removed 0 bases at V and 10 bases at J, with 12 bases between. Germline V CDR1 and CDR2: LGHNA, YNFKEQ. This CDR3 region has 13 residues. CDR3 protein: CASSQEYGGRAFF. The CDR3 DNA follows: TGTGCCAGCAGCCAAGAATACGGGGGGAGAGCTTTCTTT.

The rearrangement links TRBV7-9 to TRBJ1-2; TRBD1 agrees at 11 bases. V shed 5 bases and J 4 bases; nucleotides not matched to a gene: 3. The CDR3 covers 14 residues. CDR1 SEHNR and CDR2 FQNEAQ come from the germline V gene (reference sequence). The CDR3 reads CASSRGTGGYGYTF. The CDR3 nucleotides read TGTGCCAGCAGCCGGGGGACAGGGGGCTATGGCTACACCTTC.

This clonotype was detected many times. This sequence joins TRBV13 and TRBJ2-7; D possibly matches TRBD1 or TRBD2 (5 bases each). The CDR3 totals 15 residues. V lost 2 bases to trimming and J lost 2 bases, with 13 bases between them. The germline V gene has CDR1 PRHDT and CDR2 FYEKMQ (reference sequence). DNA for the CDR3: TGTGCCAGCAGCTTACAGGGTGCGAGGGCCTACGAGCAGTACTTC. This codes for CASSLQGARAYEQYF.

This clonotype has a count of ten or more. The chain uses TRBV7-3 and TRBJ1-2; D is undetermined. The CDR3 runs 13 residues. Trimming removed 0 bases at V and 9 bases at J, with 11 bases between. Germline loops: CDR1 SGHTA, CDR2 FQGTGA. The CDR3 DNA reads TGTGCCAGCAGCTTAACGGCAGAGGGTAGCTACACCTTC. Translation: CASSLTAEGSYTF.

This clonotype was seen at least ten times. This sequence joins TRBV18 and TRBJ2-5; possible D gene TRBD2, 5 bases. CDR3 length: 13 amino acids. Trimming left V 2 bases short and J 4 bases short, with 8 bases between. Germline V CDR1 and CDR2: KGHSH, LQKENI. The CDR3 coding sequence is TGTGCCAGCTCACCAGAGGGTCGAGAGACCCAGTACTTC. It encodes CASSPEGRETQYF.